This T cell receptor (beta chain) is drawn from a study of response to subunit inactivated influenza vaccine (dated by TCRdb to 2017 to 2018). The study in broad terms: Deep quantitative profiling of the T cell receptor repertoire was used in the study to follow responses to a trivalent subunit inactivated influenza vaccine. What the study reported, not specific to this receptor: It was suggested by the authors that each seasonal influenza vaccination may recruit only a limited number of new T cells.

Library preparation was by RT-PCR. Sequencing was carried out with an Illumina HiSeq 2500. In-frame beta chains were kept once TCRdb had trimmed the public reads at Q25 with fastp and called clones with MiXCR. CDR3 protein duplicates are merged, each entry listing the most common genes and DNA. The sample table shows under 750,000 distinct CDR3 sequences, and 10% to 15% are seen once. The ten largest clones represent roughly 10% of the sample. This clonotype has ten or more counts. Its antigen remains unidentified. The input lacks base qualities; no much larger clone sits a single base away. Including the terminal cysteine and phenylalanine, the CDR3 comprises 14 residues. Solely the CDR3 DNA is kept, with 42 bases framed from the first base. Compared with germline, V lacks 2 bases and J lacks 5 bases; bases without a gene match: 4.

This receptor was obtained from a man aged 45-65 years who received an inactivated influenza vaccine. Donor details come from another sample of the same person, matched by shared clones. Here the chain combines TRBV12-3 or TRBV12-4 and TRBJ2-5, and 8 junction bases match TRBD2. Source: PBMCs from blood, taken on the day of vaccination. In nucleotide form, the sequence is TGTGCCAGCAGTTTATCGGGGGGGTTGGAGACCCAGTACTTC. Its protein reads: CASSLSGGLETQYF.